A single sample gave rise to the 29 T cell receptor beta chains below, sequenced in a study of a mutant IDH1 vaccine in newly diagnosed glioma. The antigens these receptors bind are not known. The time point was: week 47, end of study. Vaccination used 300 ug of mutant IDH1 20-mer peptide per dose, with topical imiquimod. This table comes from immunoSEQ multiplex PCR, and its TCRdb copy is limited to in-frame clones, with some not included. This table has 30,000 or so clones, 89% appearing once. The sample consisted of PBMCs, taken from a glioma patient whose treatment included an IDH1 peptide vaccine. The source of these receptors is a middle-aged man with glioma.

The chain employs TRBV5-6 and TRBJ1-1; D is undetermined. The germline CDR1 and CDR2 sequences are SGHDT and YYEEEE. V lost 0 bases and J lost 5, with 8 bases in between. CDR3 size: 13 residues. CDR3 nucleotide sequence: TGTGCCAGCAGCTTGGGGCCGGGAACTGAAGCTTTCTTT. As protein: CASSLGPGTEAFF. The full variable domain, with the rest looked up from reference TRBV5-6 and TRBJ1-1, is DAGVTQSPTHLIKTRGQQVTLRCSPKSGHDTVSWYQQALGQGPQFIFQYYEEEERQRGNFPDRFSGHQFPNYSSELNVNALLLGDSALYLCASSLGPGTEAFFGQGTRLTVV.

The chain couples TRBV13 to TRBJ2-3, with unresolved D. Germline assignment: CDR1 PRHDT and CDR2 FYEKMQ (reference sequence). Trimming pared 6 bases from V and 0 bases from J, leaving 13 bases between. The CDR3 contains 15 residues. DNA of the CDR3: TGTGCCAGCAGTCTTAGATGGGTTAGCACAGATACGCAGTATTTT. Amino acids: CASSLRWVSTDTQYF.

The rearrangement uses TRBV9 and TRBJ1-2; 7 bases fit TRBD1. J lost 1 base, V lost 0 bases, and 3 bases had no gene match. The V gene's germline CDR1 is SGDLS and CDR2 YYNGEE. CDR3 length equals 15 residues. CDR3 in amino acids: CASSVAAGGNYGYTF. CDR3 bases: TGTGCCAGCAGCGTAGCTGCAGGGGGTAACTATGGCTACACCTTC.

The V call is TRBV6-5, the J call TRBJ2-2; possible D gene TRBD2, 6 bases. Germline lookup yields CDR1 MNHEY and CDR2 SVGAGI. This CDR3 has 14 residues. V lost 6 bases and J 1 base, leaving 9 bases between the germline ends. The CDR3 loop is CASRNSGNTGELFF. The CDR3 DNA follows: TGTGCCAGCAGAAATAGCGGGAACACCGGGGAGCTGTTTTTT.

In this sample, this clone turned up once. This rearrangement joins TRBV11-3 to TRBJ2-1; TRBD2 matches 7 bases. The CDR3 extends over 14 amino acids. V shed 4 bases, J shed 6 bases, and the junction held 6 bases outside the gene matches. Looked up from germline, CDR1 is SGHNT and CDR2 is YENEEA. This CDR3 is CASSSHGGGNEQFF. DNA of the CDR3: TGTGCCAGCAGCTCCCATGGGGGGGGCAATGAGCAGTTCTTC.

The V call is TRBV7-2, the J call TRBJ2-7, with 11 bases aligning to TRBD1. Trimming cost V 5 bases and J 5 bases; bases outside gene matches: 5. This CDR3 is built from 14 residues. Per the germline V gene, CDR1 is SGHTA and CDR2 is FQGNSA. The CDR3 bases are TGTGCCAGCAGCAGGACAGGGGGCAACGACGAGCAGTACTTC. It translates to CASSRTGGNDEQYF.

The gene calls are TRBV27 and TRBJ2-7; 10 positions match TRBD2. From germline, CDR1 is MNHEY and CDR2 SMNVEV (reference sequence). The CDR3 is 15 residues long. V shed 6 bases, J shed 7 bases, and the junction held 12 bases outside the gene matches. CDR3 sequence: CASSTARTSGKEQYF. CDR3 nucleotides: TGTGCCAGCAGCACCGCGCGGACTAGCGGAAAAGAGCAGTACTTC.

CDR3 protein: CASSPSVSGNTIYF. The DNA of the CDR3 is TGTGCCAGCAGCCCCAGTGTCTCTGGAAACACCATATATTTT. This sequence joins TRBV11-2 and TRBJ1-3; no reliable D call. V dropped 5 bases and J dropped 0 bases, with 8 bases sitting between them. This CDR3 has 14 residues. From germline, CDR1 is SGHAT and CDR2 FQNNGV.

A few counts support this clone. The chain combines TRBV5-1 with TRBJ2-7; D might be TRBD1 (6 bases). Germline CDR1 and CDR2: SGHRS and YFSETQ. The CDR3 runs to 13 residues. With 2 bases removed from V and 2 bases from J, the gap between germline ends came to 8 bases. The chain's CDR3 is CASSLQGTYEQYF. The DNA of the CDR3 is TGCGCCAGCAGCTTACAGGGAACCTACGAGCAGTACTTC. Based on the CDR3 plus reference TRBV5-1 and TRBJ2-7, the full variable domain is KAGVTQTPRYLIKTRGQQVTLSCSPISGHRSVSWYQQTPGQGLQFLFEYFSETQRNKGNFPGRFSGRQFSNSRSEMNVSTLELGDSALYLCASSLQGTYEQYFGPGTRLTVT.

The V call is TRBV19, the J call TRBJ1-5; 11 nucleotides align to TRBD1. The CDR3 is made up of 18 amino acids. V lost 4 bases, J lost 4 bases, and 12 bases stayed unmatched. Germline V CDR1 and CDR2: LNHDA, SQIVND (reference sequence). The CDR3 loop is CASSTGQGASWGNQPQHF. CDR3 bases: TGTGCCAGTAGTACCGGACAGGGGGCGAGTTGGGGTAATCAGCCCCAGCATTTT. The entire variable domain, with the rest obtained from reference TRBV19 and TRBJ1-5, is as follows: DGGITQSPKYLFRKEGQNVTLSCEQNLNHDAMYWYRQDPGQGLRLIYYSQIVNDFQKGDIAEGYSVSREKKESFPLTVTSAQKNPTAFYLCASSTGQGASWGNQPQHFGDGTRLSIL.

This chain joins TRBV27 and TRBJ2-7; D is perhaps TRBD1 (5 bases). CDR3 length equals 14 residues. Looked up from germline, CDR1 is MNHEY and CDR2 is SMNVEV (reference sequence). Trimming left V 7 bases short and J 0 bases short, with 13 bases between. The CDR3 sequence is CASMGRLSSYEQYF. In nucleotides, the CDR3 is TGTGCCAGCATGGGGCGCTTGAGCTCCTACGAGCAGTACTTC.

The J gene is TRBJ1-2, the V gene TRBV7-2, with D uncertain. CDR1 SGHTA and CDR2 FQGNSA come from the germline V gene. There are 13 residues in the CDR3. V lost 1 base, J lost 1 base, and 4 bases lay in between. CDR3 residues: CASSLDNNYGYTF. As DNA, the CDR3 is TGTGCCAGCAGCTTAGACAATAACTATGGCTACACCTTC. Full variable domain (remainder filled in from reference TRBV7-2 and TRBJ1-2): GAGVSQSPSNKVTEKGKDVELRCDPISGHTALYWYRQSLGQGLEFLIYFQGNSAPDKSGLPSDRFSAERTGGSVSTLTIQRTQQEDSAVYLCASSLDNNYGYTFGSGTRLTVV.

The chain joins TRBV2 to TRBJ2-2; a possible D gene is TRBD1 (6 bases). The CDR3 length is 14 residues. Germline V gene data show CDR1 as SNHLY and CDR2 as FYNNEI. V lost 6 bases and J lost 7, with 15 bases in between. The CDR3, as DNA: TGTGCCAGCAGGGCCGGGACAATAGTCGGGGAGCTGTTTTTT. Translated: CASRAGTIVGELFF. Complete variable domain (other parts from reference TRBV2 and TRBJ2-2): EPEVTQTPSHQVTQMGQEVILRCVPISNHLYFYWYRQILGQKVEFLVSFYNNEISEKSEIFDDQFSVERPDGSNFTLKIRSTKLEDSAMYFCASRAGTIVGELFFGEGSRLTVL.

The chain uses TRBV6-1 and TRBJ2-4, with 8 bases matching TRBD1. J gave up 6 bases and V 5 bases, and 9 bases lay outside the gene matches. The CDR3 spans 15 residues. Germline assignment: CDR1 MNHNS and CDR2 SASEGT. As DNA, the CDR3 is TGTGCCAGCAGTTTCGGCAGGGGGCAGGGAAACATTCAGTACTTC. Its translation: CASSFGRGQGNIQYF.

In its sample, this clone was seen once. The rearrangement uses TRBV7-9 and TRBJ2-2, with 7 bases that match TRBD1. This CDR3 comprises 15 residues. The germline gives CDR1 SEHNR, CDR2 FQNEAQ (reference sequence). V shed 8 bases and J 0 bases; nucleotides not matched to a gene: 6. The CDR3 region is CASSTGTTNTGELFF. The CDR3 DNA reads as TGTGCCAGCTCGACAGGGACAACGAACACCGGGGAGCTGTTTTTT. Supplemented by reference TRBV7-9 and TRBJ2-2, the full variable domain reads DTGVSQNPRHKITKRGQNVTFRCDPISEHNRLYWYRQTLGQGPEFLTYFQNEAQLEKSRLLSDRFSAERPKGSFSTLEIQRTEQGDSAMYLCASSTGTTNTGELFFGEGSRLTVL.

The chain has TRBV28 and TRBJ2-4; weak D call: TRBD2 (6 bases). CDR3 length equals 15 residues. CDR1 and CDR2 from the germline V gene are MDHEN and SYDVKM. The V and J ends lost 3 bases and 9 bases respectively, with 18 bases between them. DNA for the CDR3: TGTGCCAGCAGTTTGAGGAGACTAGAGGGTGGCATTCAGTACTTC. This encodes CASSLRRLEGGIQYF.

V usage is TRBV19 and J usage is TRBJ1-1; a possible D gene is TRBD1 (5 bases). V lost 3 bases, J lost 5 bases, and 16 bases lay in between. CDR1 and CDR2 (germline): LNHDA, SQIVND (reference sequence). The CDR3 has 15 amino acids. CDR3 sequence reads: CASSMGRQGGTEAFF. In DNA, the CDR3 is TGTGCCAGTAGTATGGGTCGGCAGGGAGGGACTGAAGCTTTCTTT.

The chain employs TRBV11-2 and TRBJ2-3, with D maybe TRBD2 (5 bases). V dropped 2 bases and J dropped 3 bases, with 12 bases sitting between them. The CDR3 has 15 amino acids. Germline V gene data show CDR1 as SGHAT and CDR2 as FQNNGV. The CDR3 spells CASSLSPGGTDTQYF. CDR3 nucleotides: TGTGCCAGCAGCTTAAGCCCCGGAGGAACAGATACGCAGTATTTT.

The CDR3 bases are TGCAGTGCTACATATACAGATACGCAGTATTTT. Protein sequence: CSATYTDTQYF. This chain joins TRBV20-1 and TRBJ2-3, with D unresolved. V was clipped by 4 bases and J by 3 bases, with 5 bases between them. CDR1 and CDR2 (germline): DFQATT, SNEGSKA (reference sequence). This CDR3 comprises 11 residues.

This chain joins TRBV11-2 and TRBJ2-2; D ambiguous. Looked up from germline, CDR1 is SGHAT and CDR2 is FQNNGV. Trimming removed 4 bases at V and 3 bases at J, with 18 bases between. The CDR3 is 17 residues long. The DNA for the CDR3 is TGTGCCAGCAGCTCGGGTTACTGGTTTTCGGACACCGGGGAGCTGTTTTTT. It is translated as CASSSGYWFSDTGELFF.

The gene calls are TRBV30 and TRBJ1-1; D gene ambiguous. The CDR3 contains 14 residues. With 1 base removed from V and 5 bases from J, the gap between germline ends came to 14 bases. Germline CDR1 and CDR2: GTSNPN and SVGIG (reference sequence). CDR3 DNA sequence: TGTGCCTGGAGTGATGATACGGGATGGACTGAAGCTTTCTTT. Residues: CAWSDDTGWTEAFF.

The genes are TRBV4-2 and TRBJ2-7; 7 nucleotides line up with TRBD1. Germline loops: CDR1 LGHNA, CDR2 YNFKEQ. The CDR3 runs 15 residues. J gave up 0 bases and V 0 bases, and 2 bases lay outside the gene matches. The CDR3 bases are TGTGCCAGCAGCCAAGAACAGGGGAGCTCCTACGAGCAGTACTTC. Translating it yields CASSQEQGSSYEQYF.

The chain uses TRBV21-1 and TRBJ1-4; the D call in the table, TRBD1, was not verified against the DNA. TRBV21-1 is noted as a pseudogene. This CDR3 region has 18 residues. As DNA, the CDR3 is TGTGCCAGCAGCCCCTTCGACAGGGTAGGGGTAACTAATGAAAAACTGTTTTTT. Translated: CASSPFDRVGVTNEKLFF.

This clone was seen only once. This chain uses TRBV6-1 with TRBJ2-1; 11 bases are a match to TRBD2. This CDR3 spans 15 amino acids. Germline V gene lookup returns CDR1 MNHNS and CDR2 SASEGT. Unmatched junction bases numbered 4, after V lost 4 bases and J lost 5 bases. CDR3 in DNA: TGTGCCAGCAGTGTCCTAGCGGGGGGAAACAATGAGCAGTTCTTC. It codes for CASSVLAGGNNEQFF.

There are a few counts of this clone. The rearrangement joins TRBV19 to TRBJ1-2, with 9 bases fitting TRBD1. The CDR3 is made up of 14 amino acids. The ends lost 3 bases at V and 6 bases at J; junction bases unmatched: 5. The germline CDR1 and CDR2 sequences are LNHDA and SQIVND (reference sequence). As DNA, the CDR3 is TGTGCCAGTAGTATTCGAACAGGGGGCGATGGCTACACCTTC. Amino acid sequence: CASSIRTGGDGYTF.

V usage is TRBV5-1 and J usage is TRBJ2-2, with 8 bases lining up with TRBD2. This CDR3 contains 16 residues. Trimming took 4 bases from V and 1 from J; bases not matched to a gene: 6. Germline-derived CDR1 and CDR2 are SGHRS and YFSETQ. CDR3 in amino acids: CASSPSSGGNTGELFF. The CDR3 coding sequence is TGCGCCAGCAGCCCCTCGAGCGGGGGGAACACCGGGGAGCTGTTTTTT.

This clone was seen only once. V gene TRBV29-1 combines with J gene TRBJ1-2, with 10 bases that match TRBD1. V lost 1 base and J lost 12; bases outside the gene matches: 17. Germline lookup yields CDR1 SQVTM and CDR2 ANQGSEA. There are 16 residues in the CDR3. CDR3 DNA: TGCAGCGTTGAAGTAGCGAGTGACAGGGGGCGCATGAGGCACACCTTC. This translates into CSVEVASDRGRMRHTF.

This chain links TRBV5-4 with TRBJ2-7; 9 bases map to TRBD2. The CDR3 is 16 residues long. From germline, CDR1 is SGHNT and CDR2 YYREEE (reference sequence). V trimming: 0 bases; J trimming: 3 bases; junction bases outside the gene matches: 7. CDR3 coding DNA: TGTGCCAGCAGCTTGGCCGGGCGGGGGGGTATCTACGAGCAGTACTTC. It encodes CASSLAGRGGIYEQYF.

The J gene is TRBJ1-1, the V gene TRBV30, with no clear D. CDR1 and CDR2 from the germline V gene are GTSNPN and SVGIG (reference sequence). The CDR3 spans 12 residues. V lost 2 bases and J lost 1, with 5 bases in between. The CDR3, as DNA: TGTGCCTGGAGTAGGAGGAACACTGAAGCTTTCTTT. Amino acids: CAWSRRNTEAFF. The full variable domain, completed using reference TRBV30 and TRBJ1-1, is SQTIHQWPATLVQPVGSPLSLECTVEGTSNPNLYWYRQAAGRGLQLLFYSVGIGQISSEVPQNLSASRPQDRQFILSSKKLLLSDSGFYLCAWSRRNTEAFFGQGTRLTVV.